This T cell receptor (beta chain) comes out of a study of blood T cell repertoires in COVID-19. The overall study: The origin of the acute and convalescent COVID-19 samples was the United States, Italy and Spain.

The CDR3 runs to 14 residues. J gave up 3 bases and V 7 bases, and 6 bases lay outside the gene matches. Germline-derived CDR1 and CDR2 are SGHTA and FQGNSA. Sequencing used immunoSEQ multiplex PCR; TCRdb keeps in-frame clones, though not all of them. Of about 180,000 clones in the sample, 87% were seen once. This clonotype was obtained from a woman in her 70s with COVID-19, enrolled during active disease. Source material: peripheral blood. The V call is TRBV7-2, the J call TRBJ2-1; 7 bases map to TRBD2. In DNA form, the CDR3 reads TGTGCCAGCATCTTGGGGGGGTACTACAATGAGCAGTTCTTC. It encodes CASILGGYYNEQFF.